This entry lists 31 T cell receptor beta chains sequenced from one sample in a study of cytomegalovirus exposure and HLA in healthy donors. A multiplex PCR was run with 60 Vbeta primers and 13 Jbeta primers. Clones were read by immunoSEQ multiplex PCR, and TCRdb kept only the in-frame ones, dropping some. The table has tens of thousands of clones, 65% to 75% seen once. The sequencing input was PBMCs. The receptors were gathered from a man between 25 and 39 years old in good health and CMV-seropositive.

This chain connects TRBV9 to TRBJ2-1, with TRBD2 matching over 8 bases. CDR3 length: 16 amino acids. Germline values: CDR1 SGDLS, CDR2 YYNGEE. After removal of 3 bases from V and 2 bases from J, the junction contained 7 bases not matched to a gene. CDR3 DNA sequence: TGTGCCAGCAGCGCCGCAGGAGCGGGGGCCTACAATGAGCAGTTCTTC. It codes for CASSAAGAGAYNEQFF.

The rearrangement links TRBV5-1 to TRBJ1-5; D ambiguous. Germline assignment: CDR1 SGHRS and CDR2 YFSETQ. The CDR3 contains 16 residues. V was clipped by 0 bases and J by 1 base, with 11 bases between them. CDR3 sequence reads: CASSLGGGGSNQPQHF. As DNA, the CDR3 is TGCGCCAGCAGCTTGGGAGGAGGAGGGAGCAATCAGCCCCAGCATTTT.

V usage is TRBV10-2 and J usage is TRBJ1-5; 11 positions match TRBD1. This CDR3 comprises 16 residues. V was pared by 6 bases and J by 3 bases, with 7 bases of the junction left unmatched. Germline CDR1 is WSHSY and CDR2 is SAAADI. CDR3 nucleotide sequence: TGCGCCAGCAGAGGGGGGACAGGGGGTTTCAATCAGCCCCAGCATTTT. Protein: CASRGGTGGFNQPQHF.

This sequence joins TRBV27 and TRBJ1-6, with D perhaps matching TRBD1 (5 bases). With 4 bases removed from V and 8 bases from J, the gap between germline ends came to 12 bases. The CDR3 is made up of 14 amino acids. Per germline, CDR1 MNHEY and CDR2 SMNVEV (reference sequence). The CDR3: CASSSPGVDSPLHF. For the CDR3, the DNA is TGTGCCAGCAGTTCTCCGGGGGTAGATTCACCCCTCCACTTT.

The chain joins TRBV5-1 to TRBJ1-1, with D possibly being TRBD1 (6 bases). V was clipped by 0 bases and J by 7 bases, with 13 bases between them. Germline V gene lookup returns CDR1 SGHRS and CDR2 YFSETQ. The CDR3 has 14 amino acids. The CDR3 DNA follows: TGCGCCAGCAGCTTGGAATACAGGGAGAATGAAGCTTTCTTT. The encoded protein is CASSLEYRENEAFF.

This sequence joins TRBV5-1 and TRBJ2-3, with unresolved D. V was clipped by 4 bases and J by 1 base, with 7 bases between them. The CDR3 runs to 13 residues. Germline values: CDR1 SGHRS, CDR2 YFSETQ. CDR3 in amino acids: CASSGGGTDTQYF. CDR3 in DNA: TGCGCCAGCAGCGGCGGAGGCACAGATACGCAGTATTTT.

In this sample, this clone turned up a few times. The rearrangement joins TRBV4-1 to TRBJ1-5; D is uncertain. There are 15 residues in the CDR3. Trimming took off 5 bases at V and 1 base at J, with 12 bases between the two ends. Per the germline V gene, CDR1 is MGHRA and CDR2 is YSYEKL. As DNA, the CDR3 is TGCGCCAGCAGCTTGGCGCGGGAGAGCAATCAGCCCCAGCATTTT. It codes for CASSLARESNQPQHF.

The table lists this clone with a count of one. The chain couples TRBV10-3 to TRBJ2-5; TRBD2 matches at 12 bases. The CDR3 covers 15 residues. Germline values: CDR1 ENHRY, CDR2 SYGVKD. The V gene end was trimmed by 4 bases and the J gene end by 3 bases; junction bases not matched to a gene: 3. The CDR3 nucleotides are TGTGCCATCAGTGTTAGACTAGCGGGGGAAGAGACCCAGTACTTC. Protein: CAISVRLAGEETQYF.

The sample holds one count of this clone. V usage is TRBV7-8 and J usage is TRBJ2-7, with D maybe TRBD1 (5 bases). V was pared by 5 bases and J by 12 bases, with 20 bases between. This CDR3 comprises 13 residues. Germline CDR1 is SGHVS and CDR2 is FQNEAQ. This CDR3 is CASSLSSFWGLYF. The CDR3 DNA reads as TGTGCCAGCAGCCTCTCTTCCTTCTGGGGCCTGTACTTC.

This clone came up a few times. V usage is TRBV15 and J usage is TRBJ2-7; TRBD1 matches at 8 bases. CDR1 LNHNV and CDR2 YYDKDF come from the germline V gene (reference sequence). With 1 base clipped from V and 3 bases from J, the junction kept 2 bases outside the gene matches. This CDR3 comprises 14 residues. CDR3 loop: CATSRGGQGYEQYF. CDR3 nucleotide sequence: TGTGCCACCAGCAGAGGCGGACAGGGCTACGAGCAGTACTTC.

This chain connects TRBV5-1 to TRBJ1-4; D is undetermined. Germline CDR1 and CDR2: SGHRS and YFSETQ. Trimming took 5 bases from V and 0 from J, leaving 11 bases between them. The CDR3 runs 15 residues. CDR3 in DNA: TGCGCCAGCAGATCCACAGTTGCAACTAATGAAAAACTGTTTTTT. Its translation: CASRSTVATNEKLFF.

CDR3 sequence reads: CASSALTLANYGYTF. CDR3 nucleotide sequence: TGTGCCAGCAGCGCCCTGACACTAGCTAACTATGGCTACACCTTC. This chain uses TRBV9 with TRBJ1-2; D not certain. The germline CDR1 and CDR2 sequences are SGDLS and YYNGEE. The CDR3 has 15 residues. Trimming shortened V by 3 bases and J by 0 bases, and 12 bases separated the two germline ends.

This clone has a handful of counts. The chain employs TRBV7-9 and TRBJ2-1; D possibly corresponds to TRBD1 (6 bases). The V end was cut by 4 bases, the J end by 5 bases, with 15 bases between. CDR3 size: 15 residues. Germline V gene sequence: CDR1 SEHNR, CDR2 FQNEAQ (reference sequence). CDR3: CASSYYHRDNNEQFF. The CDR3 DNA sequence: TGTGCCAGCAGCTATTACCACCGGGACAACAATGAGCAGTTCTTC.

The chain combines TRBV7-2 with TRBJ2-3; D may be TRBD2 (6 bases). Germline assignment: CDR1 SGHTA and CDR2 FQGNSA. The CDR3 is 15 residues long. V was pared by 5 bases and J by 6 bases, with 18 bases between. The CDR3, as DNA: TGTGCCAGCAGCCTCGTGAGCGGGTACACGGATACGCAGTATTTT. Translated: CASSLVSGYTDTQYF.

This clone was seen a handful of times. CDR3 sequence reads: CASSFGRVYEQYF. Here the CDR3 DNA reads TGTGCCAGCAGTTTCGGCAGGGTCTACGAGCAGTACTTC. This chain uses TRBV6-5 with TRBJ2-7; perhaps TRBD1 as D (5 bases). The CDR3 is 13 residues long. Germline V gene data show CDR1 as MNHEY and CDR2 as SVGAGI. The V and J ends lost 4 bases and 3 bases respectively, with 10 bases between them.

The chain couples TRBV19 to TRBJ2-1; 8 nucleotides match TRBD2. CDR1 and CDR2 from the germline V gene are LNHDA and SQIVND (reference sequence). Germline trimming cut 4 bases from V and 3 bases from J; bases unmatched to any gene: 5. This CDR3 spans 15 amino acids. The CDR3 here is CASSTPSGGYNEQFF. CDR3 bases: TGTGCCAGTAGTACTCCCAGCGGGGGCTACAATGAGCAGTTCTTC.

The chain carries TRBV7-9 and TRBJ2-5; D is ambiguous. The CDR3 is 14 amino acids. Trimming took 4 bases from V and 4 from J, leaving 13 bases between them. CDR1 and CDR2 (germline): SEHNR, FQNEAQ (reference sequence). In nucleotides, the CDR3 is TGTGCCAGCAGCTCAGAGTTTGGGCCAGAGACCCAGTACTTC. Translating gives CASSSEFGPETQYF.

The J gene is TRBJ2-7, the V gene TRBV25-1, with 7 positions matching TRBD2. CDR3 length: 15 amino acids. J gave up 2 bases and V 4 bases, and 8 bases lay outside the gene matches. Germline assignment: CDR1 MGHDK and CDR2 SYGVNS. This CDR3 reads CASSGAGPTTYEQYF. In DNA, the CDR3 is TGTGCCAGCAGTGGAGCGGGACCGACTACCTACGAGCAGTACTTC.

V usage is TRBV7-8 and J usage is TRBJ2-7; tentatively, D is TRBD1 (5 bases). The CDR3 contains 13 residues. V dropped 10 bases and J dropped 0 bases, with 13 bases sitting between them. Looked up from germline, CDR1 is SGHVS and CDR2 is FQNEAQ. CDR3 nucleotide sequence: TGTGCCACCCTTGGGGCAGCCTCCTACGAGCAGTACTTC. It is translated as CATLGAASYEQYF.

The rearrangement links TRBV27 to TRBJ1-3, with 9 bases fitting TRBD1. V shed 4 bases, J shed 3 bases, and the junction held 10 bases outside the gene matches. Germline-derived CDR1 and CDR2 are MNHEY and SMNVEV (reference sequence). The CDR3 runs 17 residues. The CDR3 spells CASSSLGTGRNGNTIYF. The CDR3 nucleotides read TGTGCCAGCAGTTCCCTCGGGACAGGGAGAAATGGAAACACCATATATTTT.

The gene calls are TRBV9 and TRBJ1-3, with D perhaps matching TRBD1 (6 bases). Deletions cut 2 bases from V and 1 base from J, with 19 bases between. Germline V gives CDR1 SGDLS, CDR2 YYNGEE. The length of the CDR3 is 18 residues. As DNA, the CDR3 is TGTGCCAGCAGCGTGACTCCGGGACAAACTATTTCTGGAAACACCATATATTTT. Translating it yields CASSVTPGQTISGNTIYF.

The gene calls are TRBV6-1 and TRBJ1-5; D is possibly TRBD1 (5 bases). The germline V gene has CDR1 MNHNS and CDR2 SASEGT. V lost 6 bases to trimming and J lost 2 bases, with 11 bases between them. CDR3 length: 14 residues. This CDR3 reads CASRESGRNQPQHF. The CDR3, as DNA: TGTGCCAGCAGAGAGTCAGGGCGCAATCAGCCCCAGCATTTT.

CDR3 region: CASSWGGPNYGYTF. The CDR3 DNA follows: TGCGCCAGCAGCTGGGGGGGGCCTAACTATGGCTACACCTTC. The rearrangement joins TRBV5-1 to TRBJ1-2, with a possible D match to TRBD1 (6 bases). Germline loops: CDR1 SGHRS, CDR2 YFSETQ. Trimming took off 3 bases at V and 0 bases at J, with 9 bases between the two ends. The length of the CDR3 is 14 residues.

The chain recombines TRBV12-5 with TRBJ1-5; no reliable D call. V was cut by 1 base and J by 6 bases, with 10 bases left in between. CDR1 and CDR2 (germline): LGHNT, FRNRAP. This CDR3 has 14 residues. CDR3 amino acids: CASGLGESGQPQHF. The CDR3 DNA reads TGTGCTAGTGGTTTGGGGGAGTCAGGTCAGCCCCAGCATTTT.

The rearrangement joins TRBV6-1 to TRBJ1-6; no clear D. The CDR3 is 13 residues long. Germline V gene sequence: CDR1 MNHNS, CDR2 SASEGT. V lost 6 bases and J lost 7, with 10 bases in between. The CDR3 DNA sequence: TGTGCCAGCAGGGAAACGAGCAATTCACCCCTCCACTTT. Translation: CASRETSNSPLHF.

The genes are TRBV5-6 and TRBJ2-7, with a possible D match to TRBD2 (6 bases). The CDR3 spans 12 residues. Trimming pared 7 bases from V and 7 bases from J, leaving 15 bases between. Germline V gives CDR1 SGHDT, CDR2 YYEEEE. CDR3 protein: CASLRRGREQYF. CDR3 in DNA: TGTGCCAGCCTGAGGAGGGGTCGAGAGCAGTACTTC.

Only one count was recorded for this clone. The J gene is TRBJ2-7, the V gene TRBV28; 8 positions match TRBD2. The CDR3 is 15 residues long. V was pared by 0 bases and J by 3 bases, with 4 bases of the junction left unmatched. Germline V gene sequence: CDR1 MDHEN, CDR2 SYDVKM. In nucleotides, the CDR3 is TGTGCCAGCAGTTTATGGGTAGCGGGAAGCTACGAGCAGTACTTC. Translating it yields CASSLWVAGSYEQYF.

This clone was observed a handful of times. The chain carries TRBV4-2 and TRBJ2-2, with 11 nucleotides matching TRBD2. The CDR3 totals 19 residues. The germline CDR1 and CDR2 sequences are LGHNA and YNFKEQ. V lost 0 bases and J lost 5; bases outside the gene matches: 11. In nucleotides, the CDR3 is TGTGCCAGCAGCCAAGACGGTATAGCGGGGGGGCCTGGGACCGGGGAGCTGTTTTTT. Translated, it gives CASSQDGIAGGPGTGELFF.

The CDR3 spells CASSWTGSAYEQYF. The CDR3 DNA sequence: TGTGCCAGCAGCTGGACTGGAAGCGCCTACGAGCAGTACTTC. This chain uses TRBV5-4 with TRBJ2-7, with D possibly matching TRBD2 (5 bases). Per the germline V gene, CDR1 is SGHNT and CDR2 is YYREEE (reference sequence). V lost 3 bases to trimming and J lost 2 bases, with 12 bases between them. The CDR3 has 14 residues.

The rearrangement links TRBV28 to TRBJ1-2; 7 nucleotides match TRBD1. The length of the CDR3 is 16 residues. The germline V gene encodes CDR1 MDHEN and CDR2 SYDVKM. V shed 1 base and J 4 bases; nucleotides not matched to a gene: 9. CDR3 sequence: CASSLSQGVISYGYTF. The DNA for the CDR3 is TGTGCCAGCAGTTTATCCCAGGGGGTTATAAGCTATGGCTACACCTTC.

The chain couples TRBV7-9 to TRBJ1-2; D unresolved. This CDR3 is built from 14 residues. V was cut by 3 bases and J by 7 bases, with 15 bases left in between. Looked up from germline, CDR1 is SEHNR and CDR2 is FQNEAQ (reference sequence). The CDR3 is CASSLGSGRGGYTF. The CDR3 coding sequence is TGTGCCAGCAGCTTGGGTAGTGGCCGAGGTGGCTACACCTTC.